Listed here is a single T cell receptor (beta chain). Its antigen is currently unknown. A junction boundary mismatches the germline segment, possibly from a read error. Germline V gives CDR1 SSHAT, CDR2 FNYEAQ (reference sequence). The CDR3 has 17 amino acids. These data originate in a study of cytomegalovirus exposure and HLA in healthy donors. Study observations and caveats: Testing in vitro showed a few CMV-associated chains specific for CMV antigens. Association of around 17,000 TCR beta sequences with HLA alleles was found at 0.05 false discovery rate in a later analysis.

The PCR contained 60 Vbeta and 13 Jbeta primers. As processed by the authors: The count from a later analysis was some 80 million unique TCR beta chains, 9 million to 12 million of them shared. The method was immunoSEQ multiplex PCR; TCRdb's version includes in-frame clones alone and lacks a portion of them. Clone size and the V and J calls come from that table; the DNA yielded D and trimming. The sample has 150,000 to 200,000 clones; 68% are singletons. The V and J genes are TRBV7-7 and TRBJ2-5, with TRBD2 matching over 14 bases. This sequence originates from a woman aged 40 to 50 in good health and CMV-seropositive. The specimen was PBMCs. In nucleotides, the CDR3 is TGTGCTAGCAGCTTAGGACTAGCGGGGGGAAACCAAGAGACCCAGTACTTC. Its protein is CASSLGLAGGNQETQYF.